This TCR beta chain comes out of a study of T cells in Graves' hyperthyroidism and ophthalmopathy. The junction had 5 bases not matched to a gene; V was cut back by 6 bases and J by 6 bases. The CDR3 covers 14 residues. The germline CDR1 and CDR2 sequences are KGHDR and SFDVKD. Template material for amplifying TCR beta CDR3 regions consisted of RNA transcripts. Carried out on the TCR CDR3, a first-round RT-PCR used the HTBI primer set. One entry per CDR3 protein results from TCRdb running MiXCR on the multiplex PCR reads. The sample yields about 52,000 distinct CDR3 sequences, 48% seen once. Study conclusions and caveats: Most thyroid-expanded clonotypes above 0.001 were also found in blood. The model forecast ophthalmopathy, anticipating it by a median roughly 6.3 months before onset.

With regard to this clonotype: Its antigen is currently unknown.

The origin of this receptor is a woman in her fifties or sixties with Graves' ophthalmopathy. Material: blood. This sequence joins TRBV24-1 and TRBJ2-1; TRBD1 matches 9 bases. For the CDR3, the DNA is TGTGCCACCAGTTCCGGGACAGGGTGCAATGAGCAGTTCTTC. This sequence encodes CATSSGTGCNEQFF.